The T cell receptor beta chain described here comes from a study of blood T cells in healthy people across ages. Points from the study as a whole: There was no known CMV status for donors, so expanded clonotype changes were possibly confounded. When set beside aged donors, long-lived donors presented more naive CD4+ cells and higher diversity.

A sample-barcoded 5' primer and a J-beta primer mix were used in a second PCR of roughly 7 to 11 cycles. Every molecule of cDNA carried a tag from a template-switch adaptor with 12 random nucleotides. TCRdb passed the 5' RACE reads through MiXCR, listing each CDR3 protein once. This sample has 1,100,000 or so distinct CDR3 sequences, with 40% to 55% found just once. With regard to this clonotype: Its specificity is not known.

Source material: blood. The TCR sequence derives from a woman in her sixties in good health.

The CDR3 is CASSLLIQETQYF. The CDR3 DNA reads as TGTGCCAGCAGCTTATTAATCCAAGAGACCCAGTACTTC. This sequence joins TRBV7-9 and TRBJ2-5; no clear D. The CDR3 sequence is 13 residues long. Germline V gene data show CDR1 as SEHNR and CDR2 as FQNEAQ (reference sequence). Trimming pared 2 bases from V and 1 base from J, leaving 5 bases between.